This entry features one T cell receptor (beta chain) sequence. This clone was counted a few times. Its antigen target is currently unknown. The input lacks base qualities; no much larger clone sits a single base away. This specimen belongs to a study of blood T cell repertoires in COVID-19 (dated by TCRdb to 2020 to 2022). In the study overall: Samples from collaborators originated in the United States, Italy and Spain and spanned both the acute and convalescent phases of COVID-19. The repertoires were released in a freely available public database intended as a resource for research on the immune response to SARS-CoV-2. The material from the prospective study consisted of cDNA or gDNA derived from T cells, B-cell-depleted T cells, or PBMCs. Where HLA class I and class II types were available, the types were taken from metadata supplied by the sample provider, not from assay-based typing. Deeply sampled blood TCRbeta repertoires from subjects exposed to, actively infected with, or recovered from COVID-19 were included in the dataset. Samples were obtained from the ongoing ImmuneRACE study (first 160 participants) and from some 1,300 subjects provided by 6 global collaborators. A de-identified subject ID, COVID-19 status, age in years and sex were almost always included in the sample metadata. Study-wide conclusions, independent of this receptor: The quantity of clinical and demographic metadata differed by source and by participant and was supplied without curation.

Counted from cysteine to phenylalanine, this CDR3 has 13 amino acids. The read is trimmed to its CDR3 DNA, 39 bases read in frame from base 1. V lost 8 bases and J lost 5 bases, and the count of bases not matched to a germline gene is 6. In the germline V gene (reference sequence), CDR1 corresponds to SEHNR and CDR2 to FQNEAQ. TCRbeta CDR3 regions were amplified from genomic DNA using the immunoSEQ Assay, a bias-controlled multiplex PCR. In the source study's methods: Nucleated cell counts per sample were estimated from amplification of reference gene primers within the assay. Sequence reads were collapsed and filtered to measure the absolute abundance of every unique TCRbeta CDR3 rearrangement. For each sample, productive Simpson clonality was calculated as the square root of Simpson's diversity index over productive rearrangements. Not all clones reach the TCRdb copy of this immuneACCESS table, which keeps in-frame sequences only. Checked studies attribute under half of the gap to unresolved V genes and leave the rest unexplained. The D gene and trimming were derived from the DNA, and the V and J assignments and clone size from that table. The sample table shows approximately 300,000 clones, and roughly 90% are seen once. Roughly 20% of the sample is held by the ten biggest clonotypes.

Enrolling through a virtual design, the prospective study's participants ranged in age from roughly 18 to 89 years and lived across 24 United States geographic areas. Cohort assignment in the prospective study relied on participant-reported clinical history from a screening survey and a study questionnaire. ImmuneRACE Cohort 3 recovered participants were defined by two consecutive negative NP/OP PCR tests, healthcare professional clearance, or symptom resolution. In the prospective study, mobile phlebotomists collected whole blood, serum and a nasopharyngeal or oropharyngeal swab from each participant. Participants in the prospective study had the option to provide additional blood draws and questionnaires over a roughly 2-month period. Prospective study blood samples were shipped either frozen or at room temperature before DNA extraction.

In this chain, TRBV7-9 is recombined with TRBJ1-5; 7 middle bases align to TRBD1. This TCR derives from a woman aged 25 to 39 who had recovered from COVID-19. Sequencing used PBMCs or T cells enriched from blood (not recorded which). The CDR3 is CASGRDSYQPQHF. The DNA sequence reads TGTGCCAGCGGGCGGGACAGCTATCAGCCCCAGCATTTT.